This T cell receptor (beta chain) was obtained from a study of blood T cell repertoires in COVID-19 (dated by TCRdb to 2020 to 2021). A note on the overall study: Collaborator samples came from the United States, Italy and Spain and covered acute and convalescent phases of COVID-19. The prospective study material was composed of cDNA or gDNA derived from T cells, B-cell-depleted T cells, or PBMCs. Deeply sampled blood TCRbeta repertoires from subjects exposed to, actively infected with, or recovered from COVID-19 were included in the dataset. A freely available public database, intended as a resource for researchers studying the immune response to SARS-CoV-2, is where the repertoires were released. Samples were obtained from the ongoing ImmuneRACE study (first 160 participants) and from over 1,000 subjects provided by 6 global collaborators. Sample metadata almost always included a de-identified subject ID, COVID-19 status, age in years and sex. Where available, HLA class I and class II types were obtained from metadata supplied by the sample provider rather than from assay-based typing. Overall study outcomes, separate from this receptor: The quantity of clinical and demographic metadata differed by source and by participant and was supplied without curation.

As regards this clone: It has no known antigen specificity. No base quality information exists; no much larger clone differs at one position.

TCRbeta CDR3 regions were amplified from genomic DNA using the immunoSEQ Assay, a bias-controlled multiplex PCR. Regarding the original processing steps: The number of nucleated cells in each sample was estimated by amplification of reference gene primers within the assay. To quantify the absolute abundance of each unique TCRbeta CDR3 rearrangement, sequence reads were collapsed and filtered. For each sample, productive Simpson clonality was calculated as the square root of Simpson's diversity index across productive rearrangements. The clones in this table, taken by TCRdb from immuneACCESS, are in-frame only. Not every clone is retained; where verified, under half of the shortfall comes from an unresolved V gene, and the cause of the rest is unknown. V and J calls and clone size are copied from that table; D and trimming were computed from the DNA. For this sample the table gives about 150,000 clones, of which roughly 84% were detected only once. About 8.9% of the sample rests with the top ten.

One collaborating source in Seattle enrolled patients while the patients were actively infected and followed the patients over time throughout the course of disease. Collaborating institutions collected whole blood in K2EDTA tubes following their own protocols. For TCRbeta analysis, collaborators shipped samples as frozen whole blood, isolated PBMCs, or DNA extracted from either of those sample types. Germline trimming amounts to 0 bases on V and 4 bases on J, with 9 as the count of junction bases outside the gene matches. Spanning cysteine to phenylalanine, the CDR3 consists of 16 amino acids. Of all the DNA, just the CDR3 is kept, 48 bases in frame from base 1. Looking up the germline V gene yields CDR1 SGDLS and CDR2 YYNGEE.

Sequences were obtained from peripheral blood. Recombination linked TRBV9 to TRBJ1-2, with 7 middle bases fitting TRBD1. The sequence was obtained from a man aged 30 to 39 with COVID-19, enrolled during active disease. The CDR3 is CASSVAPTGSIYGYTF. The bases are TGTGCCAGCAGCGTAGCTCCGACAGGGTCTATCTATGGCTACACCTTC.